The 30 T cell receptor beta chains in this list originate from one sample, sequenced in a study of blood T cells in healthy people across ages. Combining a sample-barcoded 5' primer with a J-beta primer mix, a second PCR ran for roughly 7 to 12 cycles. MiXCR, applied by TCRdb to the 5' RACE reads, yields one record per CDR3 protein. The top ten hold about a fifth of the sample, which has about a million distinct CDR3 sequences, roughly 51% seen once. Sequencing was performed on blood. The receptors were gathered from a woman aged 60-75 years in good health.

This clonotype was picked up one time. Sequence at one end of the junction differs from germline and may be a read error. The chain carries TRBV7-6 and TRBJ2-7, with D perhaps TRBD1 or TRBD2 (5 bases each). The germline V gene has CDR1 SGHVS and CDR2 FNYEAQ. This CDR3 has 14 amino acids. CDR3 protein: CAGSGNRRSYEQYF. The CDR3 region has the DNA TGTGCCGGCAGCGGCAACAGGCGATCCTACGAGCAGTACTTC.

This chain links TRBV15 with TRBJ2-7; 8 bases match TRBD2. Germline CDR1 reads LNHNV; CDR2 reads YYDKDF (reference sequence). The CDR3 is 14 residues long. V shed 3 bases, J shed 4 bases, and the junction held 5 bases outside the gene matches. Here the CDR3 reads CATSRSGSQYEQYF. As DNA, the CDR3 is TGTGCCACCAGCAGGAGCGGGAGTCAGTACGAGCAGTACTTC. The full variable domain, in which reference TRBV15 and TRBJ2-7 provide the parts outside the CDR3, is DAMVIQNPRYQVTQFGKPVTLSCSQTLNHNVMYWYQQKSSQAPKLLFHYYDKDFNNEADTPDNFQSRRPNTSFCFLDIRSPGLGDTAMYLCATSRSGSQYEQYFGPGTRLTVT.

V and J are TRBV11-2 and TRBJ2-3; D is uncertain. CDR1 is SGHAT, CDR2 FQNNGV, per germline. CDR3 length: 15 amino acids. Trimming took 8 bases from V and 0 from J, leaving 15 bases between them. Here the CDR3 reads CASGPRGYSTDTQYF. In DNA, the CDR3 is TGTGCCAGCGGTCCCCGTGGGTATAGCACAGATACGCAGTATTTT.

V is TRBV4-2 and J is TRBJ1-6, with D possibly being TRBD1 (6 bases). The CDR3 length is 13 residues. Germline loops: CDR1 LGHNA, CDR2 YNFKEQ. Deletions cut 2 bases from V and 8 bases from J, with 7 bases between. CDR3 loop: CASSQHRDSPLHF. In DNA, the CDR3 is TGTGCCAGCAGCCAACACAGGGATTCACCCCTCCACTTT.

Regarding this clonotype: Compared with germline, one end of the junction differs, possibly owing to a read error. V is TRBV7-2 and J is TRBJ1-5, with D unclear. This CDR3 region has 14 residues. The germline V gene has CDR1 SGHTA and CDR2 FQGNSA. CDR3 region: CASRPDSRNQLQHF. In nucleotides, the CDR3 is TGTGCCAGCCGCCCCGATTCAAGAAATCAGCTCCAGCATTTT.

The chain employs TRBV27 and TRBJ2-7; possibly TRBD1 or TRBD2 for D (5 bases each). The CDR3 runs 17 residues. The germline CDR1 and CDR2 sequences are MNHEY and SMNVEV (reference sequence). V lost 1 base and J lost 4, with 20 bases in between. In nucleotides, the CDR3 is TGTGCCAGCAGTTTATTATCCGTCCTCGGGGCCCATTACGAGCAGTACTTC. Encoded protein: CASSLLSVLGAHYEQYF.

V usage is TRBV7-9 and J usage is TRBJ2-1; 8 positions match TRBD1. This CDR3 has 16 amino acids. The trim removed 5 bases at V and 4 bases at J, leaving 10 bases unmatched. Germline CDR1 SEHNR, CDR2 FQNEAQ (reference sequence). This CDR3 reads CASSVTSGQDYNEQFF. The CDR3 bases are TGTGCCAGCAGCGTTACTTCGGGACAGGATTACAATGAGCAGTTCTTC.

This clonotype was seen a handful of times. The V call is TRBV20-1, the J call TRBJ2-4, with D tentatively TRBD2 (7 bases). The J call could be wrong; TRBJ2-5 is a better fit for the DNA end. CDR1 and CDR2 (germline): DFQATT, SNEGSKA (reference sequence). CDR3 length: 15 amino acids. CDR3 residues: CSARGGSFIQETQYF. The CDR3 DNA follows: TGCAGTGCCAGGGGAGGGTCGTTCATCCAAGAGACCCAGTACTTC.

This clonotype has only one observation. Written as DNA, the CDR3 is TGTGCCAGCAGTTTGTGGCCTCCGGGACTAGCGGCTCAATCTTCCAATGAGCAGTACTTC. The encoded protein is CASSLWPPGLAAQSSNEQYF. The chain couples TRBV27 to TRBJ2-1; 11 bases align to TRBD2. Matching the DNA end better, TRBJ2-7 makes the J call doubtful. CDR1 and CDR2 from the germline V gene are MNHEY and SMNVEV (reference sequence). This CDR3 has 20 amino acids.

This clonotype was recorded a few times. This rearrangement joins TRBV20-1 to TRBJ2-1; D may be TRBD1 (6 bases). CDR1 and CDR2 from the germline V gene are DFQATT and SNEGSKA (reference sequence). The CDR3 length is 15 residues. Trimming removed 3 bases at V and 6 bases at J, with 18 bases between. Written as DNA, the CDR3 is TGCAGTGCTAGTACCGGGACATCGGCGGGCAATGAGCAGTTCTTC. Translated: CSASTGTSAGNEQFF.

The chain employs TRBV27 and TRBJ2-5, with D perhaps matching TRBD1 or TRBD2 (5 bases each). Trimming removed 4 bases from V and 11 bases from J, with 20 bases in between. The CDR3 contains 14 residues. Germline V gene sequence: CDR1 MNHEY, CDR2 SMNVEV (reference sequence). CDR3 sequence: CASSYGDPRHEQYF. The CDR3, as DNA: TGTGCCAGCAGTTACGGGGACCCACGGCATGAGCAGTACTTC.

The chain's CDR3 is CASSGTSGSGYEQYF. CDR3 in DNA: TGTGCCAGCAGCGGAACTAGCGGGAGTGGCTACGAGCAGTACTTC. The gene calls are TRBV7-2 and TRBJ2-7, with 11 bases that match TRBD2. Germline CDR1 and CDR2: SGHTA and FQGNSA. The CDR3 has 15 amino acids. V trimming: 5 bases; J trimming: 3 bases; junction bases outside the gene matches: 6.

The CDR3 reads CASSLVTGVDYEQYF. The CDR3 DNA reads TGTGCCAGCAGTTTAGTAACAGGGGTCGACTACGAGCAGTACTTC. This chain joins TRBV28 and TRBJ2-7, with 7 bases identical to TRBD1. J lost 3 bases, V lost 2 bases, and 7 bases had no gene match. Germline V gene data show CDR1 as MDHEN and CDR2 as SYDVKM. The CDR3 is 15 amino acids.

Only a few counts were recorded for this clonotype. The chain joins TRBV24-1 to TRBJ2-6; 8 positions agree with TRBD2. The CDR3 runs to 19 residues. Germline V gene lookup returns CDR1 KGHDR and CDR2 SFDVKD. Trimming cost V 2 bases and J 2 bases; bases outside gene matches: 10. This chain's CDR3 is CATSDSWGVSGTGANVLTF. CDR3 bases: TGTGCCACCAGTGATTCGTGGGGTGTTAGCGGGACTGGGGCCAACGTCCTGACTTTC.

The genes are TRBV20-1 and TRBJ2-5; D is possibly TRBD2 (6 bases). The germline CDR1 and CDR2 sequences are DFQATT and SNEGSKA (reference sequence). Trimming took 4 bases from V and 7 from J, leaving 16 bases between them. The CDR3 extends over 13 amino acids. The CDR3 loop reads CSAIKRRDGTQYF. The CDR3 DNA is TGCAGTGCTATAAAACGGCGGGATGGGACCCAGTACTTC.

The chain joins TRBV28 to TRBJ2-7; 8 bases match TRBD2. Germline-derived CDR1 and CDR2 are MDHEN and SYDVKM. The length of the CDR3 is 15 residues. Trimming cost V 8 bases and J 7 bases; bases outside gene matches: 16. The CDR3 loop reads CASQTSVGVLGEQYF. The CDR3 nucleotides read TGTGCCAGCCAGACTAGCGTGGGTGTTTTGGGGGAGCAGTACTTC.

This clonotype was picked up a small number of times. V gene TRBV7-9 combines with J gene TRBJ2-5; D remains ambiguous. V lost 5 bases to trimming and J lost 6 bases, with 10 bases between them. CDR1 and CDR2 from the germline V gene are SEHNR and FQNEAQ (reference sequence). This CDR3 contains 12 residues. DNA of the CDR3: TGTGCCAGCAGCCCCTCTCCCCAGACCCAGTACTTC. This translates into CASSPSPQTQYF.

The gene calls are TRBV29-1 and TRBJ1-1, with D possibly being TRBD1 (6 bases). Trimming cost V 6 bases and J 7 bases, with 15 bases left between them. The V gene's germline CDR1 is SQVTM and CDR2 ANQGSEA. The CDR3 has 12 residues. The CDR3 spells CSVGEQGSEAFF. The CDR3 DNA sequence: TGCAGCGTAGGGGAACAGGGAAGTGAAGCTTTCTTT.

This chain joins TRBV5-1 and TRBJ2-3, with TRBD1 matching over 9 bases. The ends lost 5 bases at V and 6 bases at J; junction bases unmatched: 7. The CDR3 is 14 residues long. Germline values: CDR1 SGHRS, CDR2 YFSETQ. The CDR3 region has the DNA TGCGCCAGCAGTACGGACAGGGGAACGGATACGCAGTATTTT. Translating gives CASSTDRGTDTQYF.

The CDR3 DNA follows: TGTGCCAGCTCACCAGGGACCGCACTAAGGTCGGATGAGCAGTTCTTC. Its protein is CASSPGTALRSDEQFF. The chain recombines TRBV18 with TRBJ2-1; D tentatively fits TRBD1 or TRBD2 (5 bases each). Trimming pared 2 bases from V and 8 bases from J, leaving 19 bases between. CDR1 is KGHSH and CDR2 is LQKENI in the germline V gene. CDR3 length equals 16 residues.

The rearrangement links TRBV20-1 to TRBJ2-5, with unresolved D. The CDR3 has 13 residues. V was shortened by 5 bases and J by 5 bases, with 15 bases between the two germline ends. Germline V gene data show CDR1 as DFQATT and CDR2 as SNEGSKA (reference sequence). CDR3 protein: CSAAGFSGETQYF. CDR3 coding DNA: TGCAGTGCTGCCGGGTTCTCGGGCGAGACCCAGTACTTC.

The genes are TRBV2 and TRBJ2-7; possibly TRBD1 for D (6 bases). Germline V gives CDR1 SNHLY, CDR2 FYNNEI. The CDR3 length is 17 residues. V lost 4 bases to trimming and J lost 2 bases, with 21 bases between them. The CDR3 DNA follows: TGTGCCAGCAGTGTGTCCGGGACACTGCTACCCCCCTACGAGCAGTACTTC. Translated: CASSVSGTLLPPYEQYF. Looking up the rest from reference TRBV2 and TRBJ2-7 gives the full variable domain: EPEVTQTPSHQVTQMGQEVILRCVPISNHLYFYWYRQILGQKVEFLVSFYNNEISEKSEIFDDQFSVERPDGSNFTLKIRSTKLEDSAMYFCASSVSGTLLPPYEQYFGPGTRLTVT.

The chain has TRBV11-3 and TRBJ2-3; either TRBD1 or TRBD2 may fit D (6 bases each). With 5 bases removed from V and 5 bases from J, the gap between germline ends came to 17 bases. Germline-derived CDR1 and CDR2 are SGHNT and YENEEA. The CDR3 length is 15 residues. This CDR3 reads CASSLGGGTIDTQYF. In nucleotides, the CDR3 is TGTGCCAGCAGCCTCGGAGGGGGGACCATAGATACGCAGTATTTT.

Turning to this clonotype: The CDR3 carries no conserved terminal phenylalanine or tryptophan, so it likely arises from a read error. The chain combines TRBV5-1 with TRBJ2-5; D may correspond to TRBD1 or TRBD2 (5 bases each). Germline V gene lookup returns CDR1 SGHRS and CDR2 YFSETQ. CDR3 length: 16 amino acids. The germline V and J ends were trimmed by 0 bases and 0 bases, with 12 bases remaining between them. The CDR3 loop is CASSLGGAPYQETQYI. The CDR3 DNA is TGCGCCAGCAGCTTGGGAGGGGCCCCGTACCAAGAGACCCAGTACATC.

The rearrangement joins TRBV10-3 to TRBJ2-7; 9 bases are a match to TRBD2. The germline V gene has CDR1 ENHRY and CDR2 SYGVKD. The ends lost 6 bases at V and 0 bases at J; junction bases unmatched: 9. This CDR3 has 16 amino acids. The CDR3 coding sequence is TGTGCCATCAGCCCTAGCGGGGAGGGTAGCTCCTACGAGCAGTACTTC. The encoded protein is CAISPSGEGSSYEQYF.

The CDR3 loop reads CASQGRGGADVEYF. The CDR3 DNA sequence: TGTGCTTCACAGGGCAGGGGGGGAGCAGATGTGGAGTATTTT. The chain uses TRBV12-3 or TRBV12-4 and TRBJ2-3; perhaps D is TRBD1 or TRBD2 (7 bases each). The CDR3 sequence is 14 residues long.

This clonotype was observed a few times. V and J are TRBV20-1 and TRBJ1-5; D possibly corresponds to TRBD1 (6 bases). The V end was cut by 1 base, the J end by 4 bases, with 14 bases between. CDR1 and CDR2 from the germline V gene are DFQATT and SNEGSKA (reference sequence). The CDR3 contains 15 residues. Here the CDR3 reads CSARVKGGENQPQHF. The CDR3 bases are TGCAGTGCTAGAGTGAAAGGGGGAGAAAATCAGCCCCAGCATTTT.

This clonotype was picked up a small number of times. The CDR3 sequence is CSARRTAYGYTF. CDR3 nucleotide sequence: TGCAGTGCTAGGCGGACAGCTTATGGCTACACCTTC. The J gene is TRBJ1-2, the V gene TRBV20-1, with D perhaps matching TRBD1 (6 bases). The V end was cut by 3 bases, the J end by 5 bases, with 10 bases between. Germline CDR1 is DFQATT and CDR2 is SNEGSKA (reference sequence). CDR3 length equals 12 residues.

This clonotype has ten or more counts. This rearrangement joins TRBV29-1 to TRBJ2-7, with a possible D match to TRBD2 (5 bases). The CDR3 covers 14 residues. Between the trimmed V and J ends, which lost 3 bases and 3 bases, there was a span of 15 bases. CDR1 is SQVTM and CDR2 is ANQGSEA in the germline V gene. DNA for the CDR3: TGCAGCGTTGACGGGAAGGGCGGAGGCTACGAGCAGTACTTC. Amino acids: CSVDGKGGGYEQYF.

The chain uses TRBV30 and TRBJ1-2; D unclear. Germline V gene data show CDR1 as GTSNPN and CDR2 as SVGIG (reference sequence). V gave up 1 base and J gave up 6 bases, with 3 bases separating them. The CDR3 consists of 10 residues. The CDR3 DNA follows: TGTGCCTGGAGTGGGAATGGCTACACCTTC. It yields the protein CAWSGNGYTF.